This TCR beta chain was captured in a study of Ad26.COV2.S vaccination and SARS-CoV-2 variants. Study-wide results and limits: Greater spike-specific TCR breadth was seen in vaccine recipients than in placebo recipients.

Treatment noted: some 19 received Ad26.COV2.S at low or high dose, single or two shots; several received placebo; per-sample allocation not given. The samples were gathered on day 63 after the first injection of vaccine or placebo. Expressing Wuhan-strain SARS-CoV-2 spike, an Ad26 vector served as the vaccine. Here immunoSEQ multiplex PCR was the method, and the copy in TCRdb shows in-frame clones only, minus some. The sample includes 350,000 to 500,000 clones, around nine tenths seen only once; the top ten take about 3.6%. Worth noting for this clone: The target antigen is unknown.

Germline CDR1 is KGHDR and CDR2 is SFDVKD. The CDR3 has 13 residues. The V end lost 2 bases, the J end lost 6 bases, and 7 bases lay between the germline ends. This TCR was recovered from a person between 18 and 60 years old who received the Ad26.COV2.S COVID-19 vaccine or a placebo. The rearrangement links TRBV24-1 to TRBJ1-5; the D is unclear. This specimen was peripheral blood, taken in a trial of Ad26.COV2.S vaccine versus placebo. The CDR3 bases are TGTGCCACCAGTGATTCCGGGGTTCAGCCCCAGCATTTT. This codes for CATSDSGVQPQHF.